The clone carrying this T cell receptor (beta chain) was counted at least ten times. Its target is not known. The CDR3 is made up of 13 amino acids. V was shortened by 2 bases and J by 7 bases, with 11 bases between the two germline ends. Germline V lookup: CDR1 LNHNV, CDR2 YYDKDF (reference sequence). Per individual sample, total RNA of at least 6 micrograms was extracted. These data belong to a study of blood T cells in healthy people across ages. Study outcomes and limitations: Naive T cell percentage and TCR beta diversity correlated strongly.

Using a J-beta primer mix together with a sample-barcoded 5' primer, a second PCR was run for roughly 6 to 12 cycles. TCRdb reprocessed the 5' RACE reads with MiXCR, giving one entry per CDR3 protein. The repertoire has 800,000 to 950,000 distinct CDR3 sequences, roughly 29% of them found once; the top ten carry 10%. The data also belong to a second study, concerning T cells of mothers and their children. That source reports: Nine systemically healthy Caucasian donors: three mothers, six children. Slightly, though not significantly, more overlap was seen in related than in unrelated mother-child pairs.

Input material: blood. The V gene is TRBV15, the J gene TRBJ1-1; no clear D. The receptor was isolated from a woman in her 40s in good health. CDR3 bases: TGTGCCACCAGCAGAACGACCAAGAGTGAAGCTTTCTTT. Protein product: CATSRTTKSEAFF.